Each of the 7 T cell receptor beta chains below was sequenced from the same sample in a study of blood T cell repertoires in COVID-19. The assay was immunoSEQ multiplex PCR, and TCRdb's table has in-frame clones only and misses some. Of about 120,000 clones in the sample, more than 70% were seen once. The sequencing input was peripheral blood. These receptors were obtained from a man in his 60s with acute or convalescent COVID-19.

This clone was seen once. The chain employs TRBV5-1 and TRBJ1-1; D not resolved. V lost 4 bases to trimming and J lost 1 base, with 11 bases between them. Germline V lookup: CDR1 SGHRS, CDR2 YFSETQ. CDR3 length: 14 residues. CDR3 DNA: TGCGCCAGCAGCCCGGCAACAGCGAACACTGAAGCTTTCTTT. This encodes CASSPATANTEAFF.

This clone was observed once. This chain joins TRBV25-1 and TRBJ2-5; 8 nucleotides agree with TRBD1. The CDR3 runs 14 residues. The V segment lost 4 bases and the J segment 2 bases; nucleotides outside the gene matches: 3. Germline CDR1 reads MGHDK; CDR2 reads SYGVNS. The DNA for the CDR3 is TGTGCCAGCAGTGTCTACAGGGGGCAAGAGACCCAGTACTTC. This sequence encodes CASSVYRGQETQYF.

The chain joins TRBV18 to TRBJ2-2; no reliable D call. The germline V and J ends were trimmed by 3 bases and 8 bases, with 16 bases remaining between them. CDR3 length equals 15 residues. The germline V gene has CDR1 KGHSH and CDR2 LQKENI. The CDR3 reads CASSPQRGQPGELFF. CDR3 nucleotides: TGTGCCAGCTCACCGCAAAGAGGTCAACCTGGGGAGCTGTTTTTT. The whole variable domain, filled in from reference TRBV18 and TRBJ2-2, reads NAGVMQNPRHLVRRRGQEARLRCSPMKGHSHVYWYRQLPEEGLKFMVYLQKENIIDESGMPKERFSAEFPKEGPSILRIQQVVRGDSAAYFCASSPQRGQPGELFFGEGSRLTVL.

This clone has just one count. The junction shows a germline mismatch at one end, possibly a read error. CDR3 region: CASSLRTGTQYF. The DNA for the CDR3 is TGTGCCAGCAGCTTGAGGACAGGTACGCAGTATTTT. The chain joins TRBV5-6 to TRBJ2-3; TRBD1 aligns across 7 bases. The V gene's germline CDR1 is SGHDT and CDR2 YYEEEE. The CDR3 contains 12 residues.

This chain uses TRBV15 with TRBJ1-1; 11 bases match TRBD1. The germline V gene has CDR1 LNHNV and CDR2 YYDKDF (reference sequence). The J segment lost 2 bases and the V segment lost 5 bases, leaving 7 bases of the junction unmatched. CDR3 size: 16 residues. The CDR3 DNA follows: TGTGCCACCAGCGGCGGGGACAGGGGGTTTAACACTGAAGCTTTCTTT. It codes for CATSGGDRGFNTEAFF.

This chain joins TRBV19 and TRBJ2-7, with 9 bases matching TRBD1. In germline, CDR1 is LNHDA, CDR2 SQIVND (reference sequence). CDR3 length equals 14 residues. V dropped 5 bases and J dropped 4; count of bases not matched to a gene: 6. Written as DNA, the CDR3 is TGTGCCAGTAGTCCCAGGGACAGGGAATACGAGCAGTACTTC. This encodes CASSPRDREYEQYF.

The DNA of the CDR3 is TGTGCCAGCAGTCACAGTACCGAGCAGTACTTC. This codes for CASSHSTEQYF. J is TRBJ2-7 and V is TRBV28; D is ambiguous. This CDR3 region has 11 residues. V was shortened by 5 bases and J by 6 bases, with 8 bases between the two germline ends. The germline V gene encodes CDR1 MDHEN and CDR2 SYDVKM.